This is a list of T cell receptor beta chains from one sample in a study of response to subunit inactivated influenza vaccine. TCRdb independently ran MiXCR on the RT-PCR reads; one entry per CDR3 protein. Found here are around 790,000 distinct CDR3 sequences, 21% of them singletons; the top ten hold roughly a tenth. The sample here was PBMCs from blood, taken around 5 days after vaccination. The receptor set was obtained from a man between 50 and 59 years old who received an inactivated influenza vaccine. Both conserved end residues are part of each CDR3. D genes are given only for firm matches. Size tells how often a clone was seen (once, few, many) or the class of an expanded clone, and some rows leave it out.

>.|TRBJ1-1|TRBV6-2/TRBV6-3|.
CASTRAETDPMNTEAFF
TGTGCCAGCACCAGAGCAGAGACAGACCCCATGAACACTGAAGCTTTCTTT
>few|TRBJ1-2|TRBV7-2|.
CASSAFGGYTF
TGTGCCAGCAGCGCGTTCGGGGGCTACACCTTC
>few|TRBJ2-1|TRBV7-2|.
CASSLARLANEQFF
TGTGCCAGCAGCTTAGCTCGTCTAGCCAATGAGCAGTTCTTC
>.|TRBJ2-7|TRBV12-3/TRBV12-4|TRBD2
CASSFTSGGLSSYEQYF
TGTGCCAGCAGTTTTACTAGCGGGGGCCTGAGCTCCTACGAGCAGTACTTC
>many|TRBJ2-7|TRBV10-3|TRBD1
CAISERGQANSYEQYF
TGTGCCATCAGTGAGAGGGGACAGGCGAACTCCTACGAGCAGTACTTC
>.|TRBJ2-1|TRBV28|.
CASSLLSEGYNEQFF
TGTGCCAGCAGTTTACTGAGCGAGGGATACAATGAGCAGTTCTTC
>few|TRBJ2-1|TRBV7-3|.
CASSLTGGAGAALWYNEQFF
TGTGCCAGCAGCTTAACGGGGGGCGCGGGAGCGGCCCTATGGTACAATGAGCAGTTCTTC
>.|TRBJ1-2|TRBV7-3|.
CASSLSAGVPSVGYTF
TGTGCCAGCAGCTTAAGTGCAGGGGTCCCCTCTGTTGGCTACACCTTC
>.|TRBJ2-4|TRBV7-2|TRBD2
CASSLLSSGKNIQYF
TGTGCCAGCAGCTTATTGTCTAGCGGAAAAAACATTCAGTACTTC
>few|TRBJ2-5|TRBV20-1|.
CSARDGAGLETQYF
TGCAGTGCTAGAGACGGAGCAGGGCTAGAGACCCAGTACTTC
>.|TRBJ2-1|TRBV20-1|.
CSARVWVPEQFF
TGCAGTGCTAGAGTCTGGGTACCTGAGCAGTTCTTC
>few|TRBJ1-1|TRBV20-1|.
CSARGAVGAFF
TGCAGTGCTAGGGGAGCGGTCGGAGCTTTCTTT
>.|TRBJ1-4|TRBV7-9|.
CASSPTDSTNEKLFF
TGTGCCAGCAGCCCAACTGACAGTACTAATGAAAAACTGTTTTTT
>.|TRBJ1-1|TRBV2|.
CASGLRVTEAFF
TGTGCCAGCGGTCTCCGGGTCACTGAAGCTTTCTTT
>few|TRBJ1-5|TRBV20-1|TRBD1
CSARDPGGLGQPQHF
TGCAGTGCTAGAGATCCAGGGGGCCTGGGTCAGCCCCAGCATTTT
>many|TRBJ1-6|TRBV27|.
CASSFINSPLHF
TGTGCCAGCAGTTTCATTAATTCACCCCTCCACTTT
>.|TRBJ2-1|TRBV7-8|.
CASSPRGSGNYNEQFF
TGTGCCAGCAGCCCCCGCGGCAGCGGTAACTACAATGAGCAGTTCTTC
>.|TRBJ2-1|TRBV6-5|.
CASSYSGSGSSYNEQFF
TGTGCCAGCAGTTACTCGGGTTCAGGGAGCTCCTACAATGAGCAGTTCTTC
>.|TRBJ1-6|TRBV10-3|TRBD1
CAGGQDLNSPLHF
TGTGCCGGCGGACAGGACCTGAATTCACCCCTCCACTTT
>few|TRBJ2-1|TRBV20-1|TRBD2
CSARDASGGLDEQFF
TGCAGTGCTAGAGATGCTAGCGGGGGGCTCGATGAGCAGTTCTTC
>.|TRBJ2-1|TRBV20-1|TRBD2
CSAIITSGSYNEQFF
TGCAGTGCCATAATTACTAGCGGCTCCTACAATGAGCAGTTCTTC
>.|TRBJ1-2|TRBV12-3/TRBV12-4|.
CASSLRAGGPYGYTF
TGTGCCAGCAGTTTACGGGCCGGGGGCCCCTATGGCTACACCTTC
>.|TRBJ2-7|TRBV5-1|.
CASSYDGTLSSYEQYF
TGCGCCAGCAGCTACGACGGGACGCTTAGCTCCTACGAGCAGTACTTC
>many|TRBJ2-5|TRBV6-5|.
CASSSDSASWETQYF
TGTGCCAGCAGTTCGGACTCCGCGAGCTGGGAGACCCAGTACTTC
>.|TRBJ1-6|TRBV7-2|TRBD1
CASTPDRDNSPLHF
TGTGCCAGCACCCCGGACAGGGATAATTCACCCCTCCACTTT
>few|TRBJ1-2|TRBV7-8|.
CASSQGVGREGYGYTF
TGTGCCAGCAGCCAAGGTGTGGGCAGGGAGGGCTATGGCTACACCTTC
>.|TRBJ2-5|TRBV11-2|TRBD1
CASSLARLDRVGETQYF
TGTGCCAGCAGCTTAGCAAGGCTAGACAGGGTCGGTGAGACCCAGTACTTC
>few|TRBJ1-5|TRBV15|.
CATSREISQPQHF
TGTGCCACCAGCAGAGAAATCTCTCAGCCCCAGCATTTT
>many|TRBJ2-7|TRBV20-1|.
CSASRAETYEQYF
TGCAGTGCTAGTCGAGCGGAAACCTACGAGCAGTACTTC
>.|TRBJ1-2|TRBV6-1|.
CASSISDRRNYGYTF
TGTGCCAGCAGTATCAGCGACAGGCGGAACTATGGCTACACCTTC
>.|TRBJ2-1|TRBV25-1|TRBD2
CASSEGRGASYNEQFF
TGTGCCAGCAGTGAAGGGAGGGGAGCGTCTTACAATGAGCAGTTCTTC
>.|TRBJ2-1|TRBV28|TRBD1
CASSLGQGHNEQFF
TGTGCCAGCAGTTTAGGACAGGGCCACAATGAGCAGTTCTTC
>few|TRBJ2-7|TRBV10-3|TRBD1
CASRQGEYEQYF
TGTGCCTCCCGACAGGGGGAGTACGAGCAGTACTTC
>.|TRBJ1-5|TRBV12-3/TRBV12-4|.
CASSFLGQNQPQHF
TGTGCCAGCAGTTTCCTGGGGCAAAATCAGCCCCAGCATTTT
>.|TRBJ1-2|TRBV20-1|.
CSARARPGYTF
TGCAGTGCTAGAGCCAGGCCTGGCTACACCTTC
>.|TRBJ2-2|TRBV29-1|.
CSVRDSNTGELFF
TGCAGCGTCCGGGACTCGAACACCGGGGAGCTGTTTTTT
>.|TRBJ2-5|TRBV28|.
CASSFTVGLGYETQYF
TGTGCCAGCAGTTTTACAGTTGGGCTGGGTTACGAGACCCAGTACTTC
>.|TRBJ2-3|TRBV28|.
CASNKLHTDTQYF
TGTGCCAGCAACAAGCTTCACACAGATACGCAGTATTTT
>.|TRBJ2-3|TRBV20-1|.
CSARDARHTDTQYF
TGCAGTGCGAGAGACGCACGGCACACAGATACGCAGTATTTT
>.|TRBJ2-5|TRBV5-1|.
CASSLAGSGPQETQYF
TGCGCCAGCAGCTTGGCCGGCTCGGGACCGCAAGAGACCCAGTACTTC
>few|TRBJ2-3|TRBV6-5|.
CASSYLPPSWGGTQYF
TGTGCCAGCAGTTACCTCCCCCCTAGCTGGGGCGGTACGCAGTATTTT
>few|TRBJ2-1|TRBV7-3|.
CASSLLAGAAYNEQFF
TGTGCCAGCAGCTTACTTGCGGGGGCCGCTTACAATGAGCAGTTCTTC
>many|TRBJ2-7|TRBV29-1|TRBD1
CSVELGTGPEQYF
TGCAGCGTTGAACTGGGGACAGGGCCCGAGCAGTACTTC
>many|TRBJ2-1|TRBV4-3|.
CASSQDPNEQFF
TGCGCCAGCAGCCAAGATCCTAATGAGCAGTTCTTC
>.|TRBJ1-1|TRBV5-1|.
CASSSYDRNTEAFF
TGCGCCAGCAGCTCCTACGACAGGAACACTGAAGCTTTCTTT
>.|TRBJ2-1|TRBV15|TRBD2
CATSTSGTSGYNEQFF
TGTGCCACCAGCACCTCCGGGACTAGCGGGTACAATGAGCAGTTCTTC
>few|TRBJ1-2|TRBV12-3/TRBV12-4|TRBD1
CASSPPPGRGRGYTF
TGTGCCAGCAGCCCCCCCCCCGGCAGGGGGCGAGGCTACACCTTC
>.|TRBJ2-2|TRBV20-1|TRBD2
CSVLAESTGELFF
TGCAGTGTACTAGCGGAGTCCACCGGGGAGCTGTTTTTT
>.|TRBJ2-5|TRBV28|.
CASSSLTGHRGTQYF
TGTGCCAGCAGTTCGCTGACGGGACACCGAGGGACCCAGTACTTC